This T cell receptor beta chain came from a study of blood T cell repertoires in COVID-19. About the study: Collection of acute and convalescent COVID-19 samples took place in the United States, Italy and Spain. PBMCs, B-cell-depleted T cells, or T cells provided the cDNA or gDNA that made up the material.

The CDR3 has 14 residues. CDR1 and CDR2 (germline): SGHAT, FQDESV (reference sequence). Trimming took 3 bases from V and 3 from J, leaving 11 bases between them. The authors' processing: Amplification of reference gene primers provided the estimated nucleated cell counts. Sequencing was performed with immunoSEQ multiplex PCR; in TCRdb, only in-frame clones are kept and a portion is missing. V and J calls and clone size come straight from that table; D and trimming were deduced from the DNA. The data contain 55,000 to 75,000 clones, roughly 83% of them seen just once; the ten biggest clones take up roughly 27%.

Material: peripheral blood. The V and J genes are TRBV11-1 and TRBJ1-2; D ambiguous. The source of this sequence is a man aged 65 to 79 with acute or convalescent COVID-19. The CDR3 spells CASSFVGYHYGYTF. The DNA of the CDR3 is TGTGCCAGCAGCTTCGTCGGGTATCACTATGGCTACACCTTC.